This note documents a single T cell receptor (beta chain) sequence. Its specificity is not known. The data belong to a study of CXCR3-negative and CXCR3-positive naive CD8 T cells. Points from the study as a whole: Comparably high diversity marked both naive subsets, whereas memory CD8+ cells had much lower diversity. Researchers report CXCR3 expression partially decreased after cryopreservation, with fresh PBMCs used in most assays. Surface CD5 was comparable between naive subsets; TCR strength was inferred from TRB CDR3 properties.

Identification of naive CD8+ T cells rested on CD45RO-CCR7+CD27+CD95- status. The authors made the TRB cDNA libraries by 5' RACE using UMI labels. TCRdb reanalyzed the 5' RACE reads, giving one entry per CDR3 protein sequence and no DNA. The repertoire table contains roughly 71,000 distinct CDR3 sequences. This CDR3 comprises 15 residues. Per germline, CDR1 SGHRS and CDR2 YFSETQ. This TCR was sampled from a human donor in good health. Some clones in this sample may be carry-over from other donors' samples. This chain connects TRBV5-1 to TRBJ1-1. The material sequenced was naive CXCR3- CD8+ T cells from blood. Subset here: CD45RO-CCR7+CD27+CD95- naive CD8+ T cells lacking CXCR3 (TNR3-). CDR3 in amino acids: CASSLVEGSVTEAFF.